This T cell receptor (beta chain) is drawn from a study of T cells in Graves' hyperthyroidism and ophthalmopathy. Overall study context: Staff took peripheral blood when the initial diagnosis was made, before any treatment began. Study observations and caveats: Ophthalmopathy, as predicted by the model, came a median about seven months after the prediction.

If no ophthalmopathy progression occurred within 18 months, Graves' hyperthyroidism was stable. Patients between 18 and 65 years old had hyperthyroidism, newly diagnosed and lasting under 2 months. Note on this clonotype: Antigen: not known.

Germline CDR1 is DFQATT and CDR2 is SNEGSKA (reference sequence). This CDR3 spans 15 amino acids. Losses at the gene ends were 5 bases for V and 2 bases for J; bases not matched to a gene: 8. Amplified regions were TCR beta CDR3 sequences from RNA transcripts. HTBI primers were used for first-round RT-PCR of the TCR CDR3. TCRdb redid the calling of the multiplex PCR reads with MiXCR, one entry per CDR3 protein. The data hold approximately 430,000 distinct CDR3 sequences, with roughly 14% observed a single time. This sequence was found in a woman between 18 and 29 years old with Graves' hyperthyroidism. Sequenced material: blood. The V call is TRBV20-1, the J call TRBJ2-3, with TRBD2 matching 9 bases. The CDR3 region has the DNA TGCAGTGCTCGGAGACTAGCGGACTACACAGATACGCAGTATTTT. Its protein is CSARRLADYTDTQYF.